This entry is about one T cell receptor (beta chain). The antigen is not known. This specimen belongs to a study of response to subunit inactivated influenza vaccine. Study-level findings and limits: There was a suggestion from the authors that each seasonal influenza vaccination recruits few new T cells.

Trimming shortened V by 7 bases and J by 1 base, and 7 bases separated the two germline ends. CDR1 and CDR2 from the germline V gene are KGHDR and SFDVKD. The CDR3 has 13 residues. TCRdb re-analysed the RT-PCR reads in MiXCR, keeping a single row per CDR3 protein. There are over 650,000 distinct CDR3 sequences in the sample; around 18% occur only once, and approximately 11% lies in the top ten. This receptor was identified in a man aged 45-65 years who received an inactivated influenza vaccine. This chain links TRBV24-1 with TRBJ1-5; tentative D call: TRBD1 (5 bases). Material: PBMCs from blood, obtained more than 4 days after vaccination. The CDR3 nucleotides read TGTGCCACCAGGGGGGGGAGCAATCAGCCCCAGCATTTT. This sequence encodes CATRGGSNQPQHF.